These T cell receptor beta chains were read from a single sample in a study of Ad26.COV2.S vaccination and SARS-CoV-2 variants. The protocol was immunoSEQ multiplex PCR, while the TCRdb copy is restricted to in-frame clones and leaves out a portion. This table has 250,000 to 300,000 clones, about 87% appearing once. Sequenced material: peripheral blood, taken in a trial of Ad26.COV2.S vaccine versus placebo. These receptors were collected from a person aged 18-60 years who received the Ad26.COV2.S COVID-19 vaccine or a placebo. CDR3s include the opening cysteine and the closing phenylalanine or tryptophan. Each record gives: V gene, J gene, clone size, D gene, CDR3 DNA, CDR3 protein. The D gene is left open where the match is weak. Size is omitted from some rows. Given values are once, few, many or a class for expanded clones.

TRBV27	TRBJ2-3	NA	TRBD2	TGTGCCACCACAAGGACTAGCGGGGGACCCAGGGATACGCAGTATTTT	CATTRTSGGPRDTQYF
TRBV6-5	TRBJ2-5	NA	TRBD1	TGTGCCAGCAGGACCCAGGGGGCGGGGGAGACCCAGTACTTC	CASRTQGAGETQYF
TRBV27	TRBJ2-3	once	NA	TGTGCCAGCAGTCCCCCCGAGGGGGGCAGGGCAGATACGCAGTATTTT	CASSPPEGGRADTQYF
TRBV6-5	TRBJ2-1	NA	NA	TGTGCCAGCGGGGGTAGCTCCTACAATGAGCAGTTCTTC	CASGGSSYNEQFF
TRBV5-4	TRBJ2-5	NA	TRBD2	TGTGCCAGCAGCCCCCTGGGCGGGGGGGCGTTAGAGACCCAGTACTTC	CASSPLGGGALETQYF
TRBV7-2	TRBJ1-4	NA	TRBD1	TGTGCCAGCAGCTTAGTAGGGGGACAGGGAAATGAAAAACTGTTTTTT	CASSLVGGQGNEKLFF
TRBV5-4	TRBJ2-5	NA	NA	TGTGCCAGCAGCTCAGGGGTTGCGGAGACCCAGTACTTC	CASSSGVAETQYF
TRBV12-3/TRBV12-4	TRBJ2-7	NA	NA	TGTGCCAGCAGGGCGGGTGGGTCCTACGAGCAGTACTTC	CASRAGGSYEQYF
TRBV6-5	TRBJ1-5	NA	NA	TGTGCCAGCAGTTCATATGTACGCCAGCCCCAGCATTTT	CASSSYVRQPQHF
TRBV11-2	TRBJ1-1	NA	NA	TGTGCCAGCAGCCTACGAGGCGGGGGTGGCACTGAAGCTTTCTTT	CASSLRGGGGTEAFF
TRBV18	TRBJ2-3	NA	NA	TGTGCCAGCTCACCATCACACTCCGGATCAGATACGCAGTATTTT	CASSPSHSGSDTQYF
TRBV5-1	TRBJ2-2	NA	TRBD1	TGCGCCAGCACCACGCGGACAGGGGGCACCGGGGAGCTGTTTTTT	CASTTRTGGTGELFF
TRBV7-2	TRBJ2-2	NA	TRBD1	TGTGCCAGCAGCGCGCAGGGACAGGTCGGCGGGGAGCTGTTTTTT	CASSAQGQVGGELFF
TRBV7-8	TRBJ2-7	NA	TRBD2	TGTGCCAGCAGCCGGGGGGAGTGGTCGGGTGAGCAGTACTTC	CASSRGEWSGEQYF
TRBV4-2	TRBJ2-2	NA	NA	TGTGCCAGCAGCCAAGATAGCCCCGGGGCGTCCGGGGAGCTGTTTTTT	CASSQDSPGASGELFF
TRBV19	TRBJ1-6	NA	TRBD1	TGTGCCAGTAGTATTCCACAGGGGGCCTCTGGTTCACCCCTCCACTTT	CASSIPQGASGSPLHF
TRBV19	TRBJ1-2	NA	NA	TGTGCCAGTAGTCCCCCCACAGGGTATGGCTACACCTTC	CASSPPTGYGYTF
TRBV5-8	TRBJ1-2	few	NA	TGTGCCAGCAGCTTGCACGCGGGGAACTATGGCTACACCTTC	CASSLHAGNYGYTF
TRBV30	TRBJ2-3	NA	TRBD1	TGTGCCTGGAGTACCGGGACAGGGGGCGCGTATACGCAGTATTTT	CAWSTGTGGAYTQYF
TRBV4-2	TRBJ2-1	NA	NA	TGTGCCAGCAGCCAAGATAGGCGGAAGGACAATGAGCAGTTCTTC	CASSQDRRKDNEQFF